This T cell receptor beta chain was sequenced during a study of T-cell reconstitution after alpha-beta-depleted transplantation in children. CDR3 length: 16 amino acids. The V end lost 1 base, the J end lost 4 bases, and 13 bases lay between the germline ends. Germline V gene lookup returns CDR1 LGHDT and CDR2 YNNKEL (reference sequence). Unique molecular identifiers were built into the TCRbeta library. MiXCR, run by TCRdb on the PCR reads, gives a single entry per CDR3 protein. The repertoire holds about 110,000 distinct CDR3 sequences, with about a tenth as singletons. This clonotype was observed at least ten times.

The sequenced sample was PBMCs from the stem cell graft donor, obtained from the stem cell graft. This sequence was found in a human donor who donated a stem cell graft to a child with acute lymphoblastic leukemia. J is TRBJ1-4 and V is TRBV3-1, with a weak D call TRBD1 (5 bases). The CDR3 is CASSQVPGTLNEKLFF. CDR3 coding DNA: TGTGCCAGCAGCCAAGTGCCCGGGACGCTTAATGAAAAACTGTTTTTT.